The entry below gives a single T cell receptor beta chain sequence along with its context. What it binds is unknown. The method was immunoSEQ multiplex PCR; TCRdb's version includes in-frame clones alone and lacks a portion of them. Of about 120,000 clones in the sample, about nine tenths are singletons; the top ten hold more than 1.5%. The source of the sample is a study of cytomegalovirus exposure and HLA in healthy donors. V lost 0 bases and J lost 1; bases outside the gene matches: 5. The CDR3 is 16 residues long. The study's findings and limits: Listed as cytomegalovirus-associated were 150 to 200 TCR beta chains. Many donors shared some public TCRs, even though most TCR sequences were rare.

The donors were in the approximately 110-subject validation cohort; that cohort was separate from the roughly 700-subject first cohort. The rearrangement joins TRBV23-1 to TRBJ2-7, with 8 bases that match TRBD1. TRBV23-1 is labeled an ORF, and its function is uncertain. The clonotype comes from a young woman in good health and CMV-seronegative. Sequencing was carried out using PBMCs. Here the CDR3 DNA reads TGCGCCAGCAGTCAATCGGACAGGGCCGGATCCTACGAGCAGTACTTC. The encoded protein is CASSQSDRAGSYEQYF.